These 32 T cell receptor beta chains were sequenced from one sample in a study of shared clonotypes between healthy human individuals. The table came from immunoSEQ multiplex PCR; TCRdb's copy has only in-frame clones and leaves some out. Of over a million clones in the sample, 75% to 80% are singletons; the top ten hold roughly 0.56%. The sequencing input was memory CD4+ T cells from PBMCs. Indicated subset: CD45RA-negative fraction. These receptors were obtained from a young man in good health. Some clones in this sample may be carry-over from other donors' samples.

This clone has only a few counts. The chain carries TRBV29-1 and TRBJ1-1; D remains ambiguous. The CDR3 is made up of 13 amino acids. The V end was cut by 6 bases, the J end by 0 bases, with 11 bases between. Germline CDR1 is SQVTM and CDR2 is ANQGSEA. The CDR3 nucleotides are TGCAGCGTCCGAAGGTCCCTGAACACTGAAGCTTTCTTT. Translating gives CSVRRSLNTEAFF.

The chain carries TRBV6-6 and TRBJ1-5; TRBD1 agrees at 10 bases. The CDR3 length is 15 residues. The J segment lost 5 bases and the V segment lost 4 bases, leaving 5 bases of the junction unmatched. Germline CDR1 and CDR2: MNHNY and SVGAGI (reference sequence). The CDR3 coding sequence is TGTGCCAGCAGTTCCGCGGACAGGGGGGATCAGCCCCAGCATTTT. It is translated as CASSSADRGDQPQHF.

The chain recombines TRBV18 with TRBJ1-4, with 9 nucleotides matching TRBD1. V trimming: 4 bases; J trimming: 0 bases; junction bases outside the gene matches: 9. The CDR3 length is 18 residues. Germline V gene sequence: CDR1 KGHSH, CDR2 LQKENI. The CDR3 bases are TGTGCCAGCTCACTTCGGACAGGGGACCCTGCAACTAATGAAAAACTGTTTTTT. This translates into CASSLRTGDPATNEKLFF.

This chain links TRBV4-1 with TRBJ1-3; TRBD1 agrees at 7 bases. V gave up 2 bases and J gave up 5 bases; unmatched junction bases: 6. Germline-derived CDR1 and CDR2 are MGHRA and YSYEKL. There are 15 residues in the CDR3. This CDR3 is CASSQPGTARNTIYF. In nucleotides, the CDR3 is TGCGCCAGCAGCCAACCCGGGACAGCTAGAAACACCATATATTTT.

The chain is built from TRBV7-2 and TRBJ2-2, with D maybe TRBD2 (5 bases). The CDR3 loop spans 15 amino acids. Per the germline V gene, CDR1 is SGHTA and CDR2 is FQGNSA. V was trimmed by 5 bases and J by 0 bases, leaving 10 bases between them. The CDR3 protein is CASSGRTSNTGELFF. In nucleotides, the CDR3 is TGTGCCAGCAGCGGACGGACTTCGAACACCGGGGAGCTGTTTTTT.

This clone occurred once. This chain connects TRBV18 to TRBJ2-7, with D possibly being TRBD1 or TRBD2 (5 bases each). CDR3 size: 12 residues. Trimming removed 3 bases from V and 6 bases from J, with 9 bases in between. Germline CDR1 and CDR2: KGHSH and LQKENI. The CDR3 DNA follows: TGTGCCAGCTCACCCACGGGGCCCGAGCAGTACTTC. Protein sequence: CASSPTGPEQYF.

This clone was picked up a small number of times. The chain joins TRBV7-8 to TRBJ2-1; no clear D gene. Trimming took off 1 base at V and 3 bases at J, with 4 bases between the two ends. Germline CDR1 reads SGHVS; CDR2 reads FQNEAQ. This CDR3 region has 13 residues. This chain's CDR3 is CASSLGSYNEQFF. Here the CDR3 DNA reads TGTGCCAGCAGCTTAGGCAGCTACAATGAGCAGTTCTTC.

In its sample, this clone was seen once. The CDR3 loop is CASSLGAGQGILYGYTF. CDR3 nucleotide sequence: TGTGCCAGCAGCTTGGGGGCTGGACAGGGGATCCTTTATGGCTACACCTTC. The gene calls are TRBV5-4 and TRBJ1-2; 9 positions agree with TRBD1. The CDR3 contains 17 residues. Per germline, CDR1 SGHNT and CDR2 YYREEE (reference sequence). V shed 0 bases and J 5 bases; nucleotides not matched to a gene: 11. The whole variable domain, remainder taken from reference TRBV5-4 and TRBJ1-2, is ETGVTQSPTHLIKTRGQQVTLRCSSQSGHNTVSWYQQALGQGPQFIFQYYREEENGRGNFPPRFSGLQFPNYSSELNVNALELDDSALYLCASSLGAGQGILYGYTFGSGTRLTVV.

In its sample, this clone was seen a few times. The chain recombines TRBV7-2 with TRBJ1-3, with TRBD1 matching over 9 bases. Germline lookup yields CDR1 SGHTA and CDR2 FQGNSA. This CDR3 spans 15 amino acids. V lost 5 bases and J lost 2; bases outside the gene matches: 4. The CDR3 spells CASSTRTGAGNTIYF. The CDR3 nucleotides read TGTGCCAGCAGCACCCGGACAGGGGCTGGAAACACCATATATTTT.

V and J are TRBV6-6 and TRBJ1-1, with TRBD1 matching over 8 bases. The CDR3 spans 15 residues. Germline V gives CDR1 MNHNY, CDR2 SVGAGI (reference sequence). V dropped 5 bases and J dropped 4; count of bases not matched to a gene: 9. For the CDR3, the DNA is TGTGCCAGCAGTCCACTCAGGGGGCTGGGCACTGAAGCTTTCTTT. It is translated as CASSPLRGLGTEAFF.

The CDR3 nucleotides read TGTGCCACCAGCAGAGGACGGATATACCAAGAGACCCAGTACTTC. Encoded protein: CATSRGRIYQETQYF. The chain combines TRBV15 with TRBJ2-5; no definite D call. The germline CDR1 and CDR2 sequences are LNHNV and YYDKDF (reference sequence). CDR3 length: 15 amino acids. The V end lost 1 base, the J end lost 0 bases, and 9 bases lay between the germline ends.

The rearrangement joins TRBV25-1 to TRBJ2-1, with TRBD2 matching over 11 bases. The CDR3 has 16 residues. J gave up 0 bases and V 5 bases, and 3 bases lay outside the gene matches. Germline CDR1 and CDR2: MGHDK and SYGVNS. The DNA for the CDR3 is TGTGCCAGCAGTAAAACTAGCGGGAGCTCCTACAATGAGCAGTTCTTC. Amino acid sequence: CASSKTSGSSYNEQFF.

This chain links TRBV10-3 with TRBJ2-7, with D perhaps matching TRBD1 (6 bases). Trimming cost V 6 bases and J 2 bases, with 14 bases left between them. The CDR3 loop spans 14 amino acids. Germline values: CDR1 ENHRY, CDR2 SYGVKD. The DNA of the CDR3 is TGTGCCATCAGGGGAACAGGGACGGCCTACGAGCAGTACTTC. As protein: CAIRGTGTAYEQYF.

The chain has TRBV18 and TRBJ1-3; possible D gene TRBD1, 6 bases. The ends were cut back, 3 bases at V and 2 bases at J, with 14 bases in the middle. Germline CDR1 and CDR2: KGHSH and LQKENI. The CDR3 totals 16 residues. CDR3 in amino acids: CASSPPGQLPGNTIYF. For the CDR3, the DNA is TGTGCCAGCTCACCTCCGGGACAACTGCCTGGAAACACCATATATTTT.

On this clone: A far larger clone is off by one base, so a read error is likely. The chain couples TRBV27 to TRBJ2-7; the match to TRBD1 covers 8 bases. Germline V CDR1 and CDR2: MNHEY, SMNVEV (reference sequence). The V gene end was trimmed by 5 bases and the J gene end by 2 bases; junction bases not matched to a gene: 5. The CDR3 loop spans 14 amino acids. CDR3 region: CASSRDRRPYEQYF. For the CDR3, the DNA is TGTGCCAGCAGTAGGGACAGGCGCCCCTACGAGCAGTACTTC.

Here the CDR3 DNA reads TGTGCCAGCAGCTTAGGTTCAGGGAAATCATATACGCAGTATTTT. Its protein product is CASSLGSGKSYTQYF. This chain links TRBV11-3 with TRBJ2-3; D is possibly TRBD1 (5 bases). The CDR3 consists of 15 residues. With 1 base removed from V and 7 bases from J, the gap between germline ends came to 15 bases. In germline, CDR1 is SGHNT, CDR2 YENEEA.

The V and J genes are TRBV2 and TRBJ1-5, with a possible D match to TRBD1 (6 bases). The germline CDR1 and CDR2 sequences are SNHLY and FYNNEI. The V end lost 3 bases, the J end lost 7 bases, and 10 bases lay between the germline ends. This CDR3 contains 13 residues. The CDR3 DNA reads as TGTGCCAGCAGTGAGGGGGCCGAACAGCCCCAGCATTTT. This translates into CASSEGAEQPQHF.

The J gene is TRBJ2-7, the V gene TRBV7-8; D might be TRBD1 (6 bases). CDR1 and CDR2 from the germline V gene are SGHVS and FQNEAQ. CDR3 length: 15 residues. V was pared by 5 bases and J by 3 bases, with 17 bases between. CDR3 sequence: CASSQAGTTNYEQYF. In nucleotides, the CDR3 is TGTGCCAGCAGCCAAGCCGGGACAACGAACTACGAGCAGTACTTC.

The V and J genes are TRBV28 and TRBJ2-7; TRBD1 agrees at 7 bases. The CDR3 has 14 residues. The junction had 14 bases not matched to a gene; V was cut back by 6 bases and J by 9 bases. Looked up from germline, CDR1 is MDHEN and CDR2 is SYDVKM. CDR3 nucleotides: TGTGCCAGCAGCCTCGGGACAGACCTACGAGGGCAGTACTTC. Translating it yields CASSLGTDLRGQYF.

This clone was detected ten times or more. The chain combines TRBV5-1 with TRBJ2-3, with D perhaps matching TRBD2 (6 bases). Trimming shortened V by 4 bases and J by 1 base, and 10 bases separated the two germline ends. The CDR3 consists of 14 residues. The V gene's germline CDR1 is SGHRS and CDR2 YFSETQ. CDR3 nucleotides: TGCGCCAGCAGCGTTGGAGGGGGCACAGATACGCAGTATTTT. Protein: CASSVGGGTDTQYF.

This chain joins TRBV4-1 and TRBJ2-5; 16 positions match TRBD2. Trimming cost V 4 bases and J 5 bases; bases outside gene matches: 10. Germline CDR1 is MGHRA and CDR2 is YSYEKL. CDR3 length equals 18 residues. Here the CDR3 reads CASSLGTSGRARVETQYF. As DNA, the CDR3 is TGCGCCAGCAGCCTCGGGACTAGCGGGAGGGCCAGAGTGGAGACCCAGTACTTC.

The V call is TRBV20-1, the J call TRBJ1-2; possible D gene TRBD1, 6 bases. Germline CDR1 reads DFQATT; CDR2 reads SNEGSKA (reference sequence). There are 9 residues in the CDR3. DNA of the CDR3: TGCAGACCGGGACACGGCGACACCTTC. Protein: CRPGHGDTF.

The chain recombines TRBV27 with TRBJ2-5; D remains ambiguous. The length of the CDR3 is 13 residues. CDR1 MNHEY and CDR2 SMNVEV come from the germline V gene (reference sequence). V gave up 4 bases and J gave up 6 bases, with 12 bases separating them. CDR3 residues: CASSSWGGQTQYF. CDR3 in DNA: TGTGCCAGCAGTTCTTGGGGTGGTCAGACCCAGTACTTC.

The table lists this clone with a few counts. V gene TRBV29-1 combines with J gene TRBJ2-2, with D uncertain. The CDR3 has 12 amino acids. In germline, CDR1 is SQVTM, CDR2 ANQGSEA. Trimming took off 0 bases at V and 13 bases at J, with 12 bases between the two ends. The CDR3 sequence is CSVEEQPRGLFF. CDR3 sequence (DNA): TGCAGCGTTGAAGAGCAACCTAGAGGGCTGTTTTTT.

The gene calls are TRBV6-6 and TRBJ1-2; tentatively, D is TRBD1 (6 bases). This CDR3 region has 14 residues. Germline V gene data show CDR1 as MNHNY and CDR2 as SVGAGI (reference sequence). Trimming shortened V by 8 bases and J by 7 bases, and 20 bases separated the two germline ends. The CDR3 here is CASHKPQGRGGYTF. The CDR3 DNA sequence: TGTGCCAGCCACAAACCGCAGGGGAGAGGTGGCTACACCTTC.

The chain links TRBV5-1 to TRBJ2-1; 7 nucleotides align to TRBD2. The CDR3 is 15 amino acids. Germline V lookup: CDR1 SGHRS, CDR2 YFSETQ. With 4 bases clipped from V and 1 base from J, the junction kept 5 bases outside the gene matches. CDR3: CASSQTSVSYNEQFF. CDR3 nucleotides: TGCGCCAGCAGCCAAACTAGCGTTTCCTACAATGAGCAGTTCTTC.

The DNA for the CDR3 is TGTGCCAGCAGCGTAGCTGAAGGGGCGCAGGGGGGCTACACCTTC. Protein: CASSVAEGAQGGYTF. The rearrangement uses TRBV9 and TRBJ1-2, with TRBD1 as a possible D gene (6 bases). The CDR3 has 15 amino acids. Trimming left V 0 bases short and J 8 bases short, with 17 bases between. In germline, CDR1 is SGDLS, CDR2 YYNGEE.

This chain joins TRBV5-4 and TRBJ1-2; D gene unclear. CDR1 SGHNT and CDR2 YYREEE come from the germline V gene (reference sequence). CDR3 length equals 13 residues. The V and J ends lost 0 bases and 3 bases respectively, with 6 bases between them. CDR3 DNA: TGTGCCAGCAGCTTGGAGGCAGACTATGGCTACACCTTC. Protein: CASSLEADYGYTF.

This chain joins TRBV19 and TRBJ2-2; D gene ambiguous. Between the trimmed V and J ends, which lost 6 bases and 3 bases, there was a span of 14 bases. Germline CDR1 reads LNHDA; CDR2 reads SQIVND (reference sequence). The CDR3 loop spans 15 amino acids. CDR3 sequence (DNA): TGTGCCAGTAGAAGGAGTGATCGGGACACCGGGGAGCTGTTTTTT. The encoded protein is CASRRSDRDTGELFF.

The rearrangement joins TRBV6-6 to TRBJ2-2; 8 positions agree with TRBD2. The CDR3 totals 14 residues. Germline values: CDR1 MNHNY, CDR2 SVGAGI (reference sequence). J gave up 6 bases and V 5 bases, and 5 bases lay outside the gene matches. The CDR3 nucleotides read TGTGCCAGCAGTGAGACGCGGGAGGCCGGGGAGCTGTTTTTT. Its protein is CASSETREAGELFF.

This clone was picked up a small number of times. CDR3 in DNA: TGCGCCAGCAGCTTAACCGGGACAGACAACGTCCTGACTTTC. Protein sequence: CASSLTGTDNVLTF. This chain connects TRBV5-1 to TRBJ2-6, with 7 bases identical to TRBD1. The CDR3 length is 14 residues. V shed 2 bases and J 9 bases; nucleotides not matched to a gene: 5. Germline V lookup: CDR1 SGHRS, CDR2 YFSETQ.

This rearrangement joins TRBV4-2 to TRBJ2-4, with D possibly matching TRBD2 (7 bases). With 1 base removed from V and 6 bases from J, the gap between germline ends came to 19 bases. The V gene's germline CDR1 is LGHNA and CDR2 YNFKEQ. The CDR3 length is 17 residues. CDR3 nucleotide sequence: TGTGCCAGCAGCCAAGTCTTCCGGGGGCGGGAGTTAAACATTCAGTACTTC. Translating it yields CASSQVFRGRELNIQYF.